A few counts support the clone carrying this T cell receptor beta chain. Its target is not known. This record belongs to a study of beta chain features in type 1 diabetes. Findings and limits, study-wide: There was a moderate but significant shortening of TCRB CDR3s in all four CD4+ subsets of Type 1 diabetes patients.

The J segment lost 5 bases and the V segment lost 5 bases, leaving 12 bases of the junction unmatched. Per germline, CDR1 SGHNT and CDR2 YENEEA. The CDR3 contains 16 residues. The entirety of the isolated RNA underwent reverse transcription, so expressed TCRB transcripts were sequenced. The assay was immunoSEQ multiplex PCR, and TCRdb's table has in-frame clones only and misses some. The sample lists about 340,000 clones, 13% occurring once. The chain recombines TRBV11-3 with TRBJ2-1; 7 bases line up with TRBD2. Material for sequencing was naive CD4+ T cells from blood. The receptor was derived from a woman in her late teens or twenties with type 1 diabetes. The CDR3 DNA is TGTGCCAGCAGCCAATTCGCCGGGACTATCAACAATGAGCAGTTCTTC. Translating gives CASSQFAGTINNEQFF. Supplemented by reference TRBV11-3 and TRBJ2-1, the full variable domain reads EAGVVQSPRYKIIEKKQPVAFWCNPISGHNTLYWYLQNLGQGPELLIRYENEEAVDDSQLPKDRFSAERLKGVDSTLKIQPAELGDSAVYLCASSQFAGTINNEQFFGPGTRLTVL.